This is a list of T cell receptor beta chains from one sample in a study of blood T cell repertoires in COVID-19. Clones were sequenced by immunoSEQ multiplex PCR, and TCRdb holds only the in-frame ones, with some missing. The table shows over 250,000 clones, with around 82% occurring only once. Sequenced sample: peripheral blood. The source is a woman aged 45-65 years who had recovered from COVID-19. The CDR3 runs from the conserved cysteine through the conserved F or W. D genes are given only for firm matches. Clone sizes are given selectively: once, few, many, or a class where the clone is expanded.

j_call cdr3_length v_call clone_size d_call cdr3_nt cdr3_aa
TRBJ1-2 15 TRBV7-3 once NA TGTGCCAGCAGCTTGCACGCGGGGGAAGAGTATGGCTACACCTTC CASSLHAGEEYGYTF
TRBJ2-7 15 TRBV19 NA NA TGTGCCAGTAGTATTAACAGAGGGGGTTATGACGAGCAGTACTTC CASSINRGGYDEQYF
TRBJ2-3 12 TRBV27 once NA TGTGCCACGTACAGGGTCCCAGATACGCAGTATTTT CATYRVPDTQYF
TRBJ2-3 15 TRBV5-6 NA TRBD2 TGTGCCAGCAGCTTATTGCGGGGGGACACAGATACGCAGTATTTT CASSLLRGDTDTQYF
TRBJ2-2 15 TRBV7-9 NA TRBD2 TGTGCCAGCAGCGGCGGCGGGAGTACCGTCGGGGAGCTGTTTTTT CASSGGGSTVGELFF
TRBJ2-7 13 TRBV7-9 NA NA TGTGCCAGCAGCAGGGAATCGTACTACGAGCAGTACTTC CASSRESYYEQYF
TRBJ1-3 16 TRBV6-4 NA TRBD1 TGTGCCAGCAGTGACCGGGACAGGAGCTCTGGAAACACCATATATTTT CASSDRDRSSGNTIYF
TRBJ1-2 14 TRBV30 NA NA TGTGCCTGGAGTGTACAGCCAGGGATTTATGGCTACACCTTC CAWSVQPGIYGYTF
TRBJ2-1 15 TRBV29-1 NA TRBD2 TGCAGCGTCTCGGGACTAGCGGGATCTGACAATGAGCAGTTCTTC CSVSGLAGSDNEQFF
TRBJ2-5 18 TRBV5-8 NA TRBD2 TGTGCCAGCAGCTTGGTCCTGATAACTAGCGGAGCCCAAGAGACCCAGTACTTC CASSLVLITSGAQETQYF
TRBJ2-1 15 TRBV18 NA TRBD1 TGTGCCAGCTCACCACCGGGACAGGCGGACTCGGAGCAGTTCTTC CASSPPGQADSEQFF
TRBJ1-2 16 TRBV19 NA TRBD1 TGTGCCAGTAGTATACGTCACAGGGGTGCGGGCTATGGCTACACCTTC CASSIRHRGAGYGYTF
TRBJ2-7 12 TRBV5-1 NA NA TGCGCCAGCAGCCCGGACTTCTACGAGCAGTACTTC CASSPDFYEQYF
TRBJ2-1 14 TRBV6-5 NA NA TGTGCCAGCAGTTATGAGGCGGGATTTGGTGAGCAGTTCTTC CASSYEAGFGEQFF
TRBJ1-3 21 TRBV19 NA TRBD1 TGTGCCAGTAGTATCCGGAAATCAAACTGGGGCAGGGGGTCCTCTGGAAACACCATATATTTT CASSIRKSNWGRGSSGNTIYF
TRBJ1-3 15 TRBV10-3 NA NA TGTGCCATCAGTGAGGGGCAGCACTCTGGAAACACCATATATTTT CAISEGQHSGNTIYF
TRBJ1-4 15 TRBV7-9 NA NA TGTGCCAGCAGCCGCAGGACAGACATTAGGGAAAAACTGTTTTTT CASSRRTDIREKLFF
TRBJ1-6 16 TRBV7-2 NA TRBD1 TGTGCCAGCAGCTTTACAGGGGCTGGGGGTAATTCACCCCTCCACTTT CASSFTGAGGNSPLHF
TRBJ1-1 10 TRBV29-1 NA NA TGCAGCGTTCCGGGAACTGAAGCTTTCTTT CSVPGTEAFF
TRBJ2-7 11 TRBV30 NA NA TGTGCCTGGATTAGTGTCAACGAGCAGTACTTC CAWISVNEQYF
TRBJ2-6 15 TRBV7-8 NA NA TGTGCCAGCTCCGGGACACTTTCTGGGGCCAACGTCCTGACTTTC CASSGTLSGANVLTF
TRBJ2-2 15 TRBV5-1 NA NA TGCGCCAGCAGCCCACAGGGAACGAACACCGGGGAGCTGTTTTTT CASSPQGTNTGELFF
TRBJ2-7 14 TRBV27 NA NA TGTGCCAGCAGTTTACGCGAGGGCTCCTACGAGCAGTACTTC CASSLREGSYEQYF
TRBJ1-5 16 TRBV6-1 NA NA TGTGCCAGCAGTGATGGGGGGGCGCCTAGCAATCAGCCCCAGCATTTT CASSDGGAPSNQPQHF
TRBJ2-1 15 TRBV7-2 NA NA TGTGCCAGCAGCTTAGACTGGAGGGCGGGGAATGAGCAGTTCTTC CASSLDWRAGNEQFF
TRBJ2-1 16 TRBV9 NA TRBD2 TGTGCCAGCAGCCGCCCTGAAAGAGCGGGGGGTGAGGAGCAGTTCTTC CASSRPERAGGEEQFF
TRBJ2-3 15 TRBV27 NA NA TGTGCCGGGGGGATGAACGGGAAATGGACAGATACGCAGTATTTT CAGGMNGKWTDTQYF
TRBJ2-1 16 TRBV28 NA TRBD2 TGTGCCAGCACCCTGGTGGCGGGGGAAGGTTTCAATGAGCAGTTCTTC CASTLVAGEGFNEQFF
TRBJ2-7 13 TRBV29-1 NA NA TGCAGCGTTGTAGTGACTAGGCCTCCCGAGCAGTACTTC CSVVVTRPPEQYF
TRBJ2-1 17 TRBV7-3 NA TRBD2 TGTGCCAGCAGCCGTGTTTCGAGAAGCGGGGGTTACAATGAGCAGTTCTTC CASSRVSRSGGYNEQFF
TRBJ1-1 13 TRBV7-2 NA NA TGTGCCAGCCGTCTTACGGGAGGCACTGAAGCTTTCTTT CASRLTGGTEAFF
TRBJ1-6 12 TRBV11-2 NA NA TGTGCCAGCAGCTTTTCGGATTCACCCCTCCACTTT CASSFSDSPLHF
TRBJ2-7 12 TRBV7-6 NA NA TGTGCCAGCAGCTCCAGGGGCTACGAGCAGTACTTC CASSSRGYEQYF
TRBJ2-2 15 TRBV11-2 few TRBD2 TGTGCCAGCGGTTATAGCGGGGGGAACACCGGGGAGCTGTTTTTT CASGYSGGNTGELFF
TRBJ2-7 14 TRBV7-2 NA TRBD1 TGTGCCAGCAGCTTACCGGGACAGGTCTACGAGCAGTACTTC CASSLPGQVYEQYF
TRBJ1-1 15 TRBV19 NA TRBD1 TGTGCCAGTAGTATAGGAAGGGGGCCGAACACTGAAGCTTTCTTT CASSIGRGPNTEAFF
TRBJ1-5 15 TRBV5-5 NA TRBD1 TGTGCCAGCAGCGTACAGACAGGGAACAATCAGCCCCAGCATTTT CASSVQTGNNQPQHF
TRBJ2-1 15 TRBV2 NA TRBD1 TGTGCCAGCAGCGACCTTGGACAGGGGTGGAATGAGCAGTTCTTC CASSDLGQGWNEQFF
TRBJ1-5 12 TRBV24-1 NA NA TGTGCCACCAGTGATGGAGGGAAGCCCCAGCATTTT CATSDGGKPQHF
TRBJ2-1 15 TRBV28 NA NA TGTGCCAGCAGAGCGACAGGAAGCTCCTACAATGAGCAGTTCTTC CASRATGSSYNEQFF
TRBJ2-1 10 TRBV20-1 NA NA TGCAGTGCTAGATACGGTGAGCAGTTCTTC CSARYGEQFF
TRBJ1-1 14 TRBV7-2 NA TRBD1 TGTGCCAGCATCAGAAGGACAGGGGAGACTGAAGCTTTCTTT CASIRRTGETEAFF
TRBJ1-1 17 TRBV19 NA NA TGTGCCAGTAGTATTTTGACCGCACCCCGAAGAGCTAGCGAAGCTTTCTTT CASSILTAPRRASEAFF
TRBJ1-1 16 TRBV18 NA TRBD1 TGTGCCAGCTCACCATCTTCGGGACAGCTTAACACTGAAGCTTTCTTT CASSPSSGQLNTEAFF
TRBJ1-2 15 TRBV6-6 NA NA TGTGCCAGCAGCCCCCTACAACAGAAGGACTATGGCTACACCTTC CASSPLQQKDYGYTF